This T cell receptor beta chain was obtained from a study of cytomegalovirus exposure and HLA in healthy donors. With respect to this clone: Its antigen is as yet unknown.

Study outcomes and limitations: Cytomegalovirus association was assigned to about 150 TCR beta chains.

Here immunoSEQ multiplex PCR was the method, and the copy in TCRdb shows in-frame clones only, minus some. In the table there are about 200,000 clones, about 81% of which are singletons. The sequencing input was PBMCs. This receptor was taken from a woman in her 30s in good health and CMV-seronegative.

CDR3 sequence: CASSLRTVGTDTQYF. The CDR3 nucleotides read TGTGCCAGCAGCCTACGGACAGTAGGCACAGATACGCAGTATTTT. The rearrangement links TRBV5-4 to TRBJ2-3, with D possibly TRBD1 on 6 matching bases. In germline, CDR1 is SGHNT, CDR2 YYREEE (reference sequence). This CDR3 contains 15 residues. Trimming left V 4 bases short and J 1 base short, with 13 bases between.